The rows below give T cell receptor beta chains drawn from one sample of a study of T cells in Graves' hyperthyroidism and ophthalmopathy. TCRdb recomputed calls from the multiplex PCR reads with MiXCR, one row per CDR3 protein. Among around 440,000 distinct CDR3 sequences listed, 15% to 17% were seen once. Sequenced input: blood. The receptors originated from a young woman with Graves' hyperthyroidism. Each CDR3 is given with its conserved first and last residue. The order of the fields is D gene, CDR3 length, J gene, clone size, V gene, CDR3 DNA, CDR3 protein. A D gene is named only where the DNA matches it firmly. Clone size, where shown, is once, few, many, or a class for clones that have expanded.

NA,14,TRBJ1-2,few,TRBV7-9,TGTGCCAGCATCCCCCTGGGGGGGGCCTATGGCTACACCTTC,CASIPLGGAYGYTF
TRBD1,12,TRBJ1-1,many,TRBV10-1,TGCGCCAGCAGTGTATCCGGGACAGCAGCTTTCTTT,CASSVSGTAAFF
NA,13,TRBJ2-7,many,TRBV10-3,TGTGCCATGAGGGACGCACGATCCTACGAGCAGTACTTC,CAMRDARSYEQYF
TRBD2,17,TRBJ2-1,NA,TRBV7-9,TGTGCCAGCAGCCAACGGGGGGGGCCGGACTCCTACAATGAGCAGTTCTTC,CASSQRGGPDSYNEQFF
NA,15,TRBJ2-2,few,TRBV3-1,TGTGCCAGCAGCCACACGGGACAAAACACCGGGGAGCTGTTTTTT,CASSHTGQNTGELFF
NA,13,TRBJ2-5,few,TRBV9,TGTGCCAGCAGCCCCGAGGGGCGCGAGACCCAGTACTTC,CASSPEGRETQYF
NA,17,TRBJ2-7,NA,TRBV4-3,TGCGCCAGCAGCCAAGTTCTTAAGGGGCCAAGAGCCTACGAGCAGTACTTC,CASSQVLKGPRAYEQYF
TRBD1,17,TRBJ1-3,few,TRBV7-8,TGTGCCAGCAGCCGCAGTATCCGGGACAGGGCTGGAAACACCATATATTTT,CASSRSIRDRAGNTIYF
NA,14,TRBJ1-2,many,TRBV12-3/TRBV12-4,TGTGCCAGCAGTCACCGTGGGGTCCACTATGGCTACACCTTC,CASSHRGVHYGYTF
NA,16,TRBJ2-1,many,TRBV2,TGTGCCAGCAGAGACTACCGGGACCCCCAGGGTAATGAGCAGTTCTTC,CASRDYRDPQGNEQFF
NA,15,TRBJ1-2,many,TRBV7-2,TGTGCCAGCAGTGCCGGGGGGCAGTCGGGCTATGGCTACACCTTC,CASSAGGQSGYGYTF
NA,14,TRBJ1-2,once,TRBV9,TGTGCCAGCAGCCCGCAAGGAGGGGCCTATGGCTACACCTTC,CASSPQGGAYGYTF
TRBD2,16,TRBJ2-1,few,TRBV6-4,TGTGCCAGCAGTGCCACGGGAGCGGGGTCCTACAATGAGCAGTTCTTC,CASSATGAGSYNEQFF
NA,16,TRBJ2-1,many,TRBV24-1,TGTGCCACCAGTGAGAACAGGCCCAGGGTATACAATGAGCAGTTCTTC,CATSENRPRVYNEQFF
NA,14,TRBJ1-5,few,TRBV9,TGTGCCAGCAGCGCGGGAAGTGGTTGGCAGCCCCAGCATTTT,CASSAGSGWQPQHF
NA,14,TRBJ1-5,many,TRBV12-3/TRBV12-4,TGTGCCAGCAGCTCTCAGGGGCTGGGTCAGCCCCAGCATTTT,CASSSQGLGQPQHF
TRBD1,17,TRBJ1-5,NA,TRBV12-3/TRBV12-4,TGTGCCAGCAGTTTAGAAACCGGGACAGGGGGTTTTAGGCCCCAGCATTTT,CASSLETGTGGFRPQHF
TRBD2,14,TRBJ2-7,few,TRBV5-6,TGTGCCAGCATCCCCGGGGGACTAGCCTACGAGCAGTACTTC,CASIPGGLAYEQYF
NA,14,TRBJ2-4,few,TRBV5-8,TGTGCCAGCAGCTCGACAGTCCAAGGAAACATTCAGTACTTC,CASSSTVQGNIQYF
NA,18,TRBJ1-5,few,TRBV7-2,TGTGCCAGCAGCTCCAGCGTGGGACCATGGGGAAGCAATCAGCCCCAGCATTTT,CASSSSVGPWGSNQPQHF
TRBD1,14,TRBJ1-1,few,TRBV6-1,TGTGCCAGCAGTGAAGCAGGGGGCCAGACTGAAGCTTTCTTT,CASSEAGGQTEAFF
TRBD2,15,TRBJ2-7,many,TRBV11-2,TGTGCCAGCAGCTCCCTAGCGGGAGTGACGGGCGAGCAGTACTTC,CASSSLAGVTGEQYF
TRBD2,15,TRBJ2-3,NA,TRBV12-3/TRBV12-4,TGTGCCAGCAGTACCGGGACTAGCGGGAGGAATACGCAGTATTTT,CASSTGTSGRNTQYF
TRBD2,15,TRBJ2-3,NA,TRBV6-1,TGTGCCAGCAGCCCCCTAGCGGGAGGATCAGATACGCAGTATTTT,CASSPLAGGSDTQYF
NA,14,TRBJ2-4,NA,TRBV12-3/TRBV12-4,TGTGCCAGCAGTTTATTAGGGGGAGTAGACATTCAGTACTTC,CASSLLGGVDIQYF
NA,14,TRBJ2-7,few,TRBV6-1,TGTGCCAGCAGTCAAGATAGCCGCTCCTACGAGCAGTACTTC,CASSQDSRSYEQYF
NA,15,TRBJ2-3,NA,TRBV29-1,TGCAGCGTTGATGCCCAGCGAACTAGCACAGATACGCAGTATTTT,CSVDAQRTSTDTQYF